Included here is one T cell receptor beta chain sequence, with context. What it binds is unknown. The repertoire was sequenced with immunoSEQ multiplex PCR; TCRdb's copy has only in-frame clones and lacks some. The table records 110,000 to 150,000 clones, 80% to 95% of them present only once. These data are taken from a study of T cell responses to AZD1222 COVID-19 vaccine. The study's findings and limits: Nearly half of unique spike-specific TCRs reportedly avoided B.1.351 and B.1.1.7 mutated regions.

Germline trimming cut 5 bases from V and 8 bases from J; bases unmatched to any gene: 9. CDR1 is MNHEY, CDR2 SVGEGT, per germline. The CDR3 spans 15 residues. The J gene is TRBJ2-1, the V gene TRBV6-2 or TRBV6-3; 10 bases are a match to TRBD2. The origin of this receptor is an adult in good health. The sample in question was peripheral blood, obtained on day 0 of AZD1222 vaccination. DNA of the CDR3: TGTGCCAGCAGTCCCCTAGCGGGAGTGTTAGATGAGCAGTTCTTC. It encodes CASSPLAGVLDEQFF.